This is a list of T cell receptor beta chains from one sample in a study of T cell changes during pregnancy in multiple sclerosis. Profiling relied on immunoSEQ multiplex PCR, and the TCRdb table lists in-frame clones only, not all of them. The table records 35,000 or so clones, 90% to 95% of them present only once. The sequencing here drew on CD4+ T cells from peripheral blood mononuclear cells, taken in the first trimester of pregnancy. The receptors originated from a female donor with multiple sclerosis, enrolled in a pregnancy study. The CDR3 runs from the conserved cysteine through the conserved F or W. D genes are given only for firm matches. Size values are once, few and many counts, or a class for expanded clones, and some rows have none.

TRBJ2-2 NA 15 TRBV7-8 NA TGTGCCAGCAGCTTAGCGCAGGGGTGGACCGGGGAGCTGTTTTTT CASSLAQGWTGELFF
TRBJ1-5 TRBD1 15 TRBV2 NA TGTGCCAGCAGACCCGGGACAGGGGAGAATCAGCCCCAGCATTTT CASRPGTGENQPQHF
TRBJ2-7 NA 13 TRBV13 NA TGTGCCAGCAGCCCAATCGGACAGTACGAGCAGTACTTC CASSPIGQYEQYF
TRBJ2-1 NA 13 TRBV11-2 NA TGTGCCAGCAGCCCCTTAACGCCCAGTTGGCAGTTCTTC CASSPLTPSWQFF
TRBJ2-7 TRBD2 14 TRBV29-1 NA TGCAGCGTCCCACTAGCGGGAGGGCCCTACGAGCAGTACTTC CSVPLAGGPYEQYF
TRBJ2-1 NA 14 TRBV6-1 once TGTGCCAGCAGTGAGAGGGCTTTCTACAATGAGCAGTTCTTC CASSERAFYNEQFF
TRBJ2-7 NA 15 TRBV19 NA TGTGCCAGTAGTAGGGGACTTACCCGCTCCTACGAGCAGTACTTC CASSRGLTRSYEQYF
TRBJ2-7 NA 15 TRBV6-5 once TGTGCCAGCAGTTACTCGTTTACAGGGCCCTACGAGCAGTACTTC CASSYSFTGPYEQYF
TRBJ2-1 NA 13 TRBV7-8 NA TGTGCCAGCATCCCCCCCAGCAGGAATGAGCAGTTCTTC CASIPPSRNEQFF
TRBJ1-1 NA 12 TRBV27 NA TGTGCCAGCAGTTCCCGGTACACTGAAGCTTTCTTT CASSSRYTEAFF
TRBJ2-1 NA 15 TRBV7-2 NA TGTGCCAGCAGCTTAGCGGGAGTCGAGTCGAATGAGCAGTTCTTC CASSLAGVESNEQFF
TRBJ1-1 NA 13 TRBV7-3 NA TGTGCCAGCAGCCGCGGACAGAGAGATGAAGCTTTCTTT CASSRGQRDEAFF
TRBJ1-1 TRBD1 13 TRBV6-5 NA TGTGCCAGCAGTCGACAGGGGAACACTGAAGCTTTCTTT CASSRQGNTEAFF
TRBJ1-1 NA 17 TRBV9 NA TGTGCCAGCAGCGTAGGGGCTGCCCGGGGGGCGAGAACTGAAGCTTTCTTT CASSVGAARGARTEAFF
TRBJ1-1 TRBD1 13 TRBV6-5 NA TGTGCCAGCAGTCGACAGGGAAGGACTGAAGCTTTCTTT CASSRQGRTEAFF
TRBJ2-3 NA 14 TRBV15 NA TGTGCCACCAGCAGAGATGGAGGGTCAGATACGCAGTATTTT CATSRDGGSDTQYF
TRBJ1-4 TRBD1 16 TRBV5-1 NA TGCGCCAGCAGCCCGACAGGGGTCCCCGGCCGTGAAAAACTGTTTTTT CASSPTGVPGREKLFF
TRBJ1-1 NA 13 TRBV2 NA TGTGCCAGCAGTGCGGCCGAGGGCACTGAAGCTTTCTTT CASSAAEGTEAFF
TRBJ1-5 NA 19 TRBV10-3 NA TGTGCCATCAGTGAGTCGTTAGTGGGGGCCGATTATAGCAATCAGCCCCAGCATTTT CAISESLVGADYSNQPQHF
TRBJ1-1 NA 16 TRBV14 NA TGTGCCAGCAGCCAAGTTCCCGGGACAATGAACACTGAAGCTTTCTTT CASSQVPGTMNTEAFF
TRBJ2-4 NA 18 TRBV2 NA TGTGCCAGCAGTGAAGCCAAAGCAGGGCCCGTGGGCAAAAACATTCAGTACTTC CASSEAKAGPVGKNIQYF
TRBJ2-3 NA 13 TRBV5-1 NA TGCGCCAGCAGCTTATCAGGCACAGATACGCAGTATTTT CASSLSGTDTQYF
TRBJ1-1 NA 13 TRBV2 NA TGTGCCAGAGCGACAGGCCCGAACACTGAAGCTTTCTTT CARATGPNTEAFF
TRBJ2-1 TRBD1 17 TRBV29-1 NA TGCAGCGTTGAACTACCACTTAGGGGACAGGGAGGCAATGAGCAGTTCTTC CSVELPLRGQGGNEQFF
TRBJ1-2 TRBD1 13 TRBV2 NA TGTGCCAGCAGTCTACAGGGGATCTATGGCTACACCTTC CASSLQGIYGYTF
TRBJ1-6 NA 13 TRBV29-1 NA TGCAGCGTCCGTCGCGGTAGAGGTTCACCCCTCCACTTT CSVRRGRGSPLHF
TRBJ2-5 TRBD1 15 TRBV5-4 NA TGTGCCAGCAGCTTGTGGACAGGGGGCACGGGGACCCAGTACTTC CASSLWTGGTGTQYF
TRBJ2-7 TRBD1 18 TRBV12-5 NA TGTGCTAGTGGTTTGGTACTTCGGACAGGGGAGAGTTTCTACGAGCAGTACTTC CASGLVLRTGESFYEQYF
TRBJ1-4 TRBD1 15 TRBV19 NA TGTGCCAGTAGTATAGAGACAGGGATTAATGAAAAACTGTTTTTT CASSIETGINEKLFF
TRBJ2-1 TRBD2 16 TRBV7-2 NA TGTGCCAGCAGCTTAAACTCACTAGCGGGGGTCGATGAGCAGTTCTTC CASSLNSLAGVDEQFF
TRBJ2-3 NA 12 TRBV29-1 NA TGCAGCGTTGAGCCAGGGACAGATACGCAGTATTTT CSVEPGTDTQYF
TRBJ1-2 NA 13 TRBV7-2 once TGTGCCAGCAGTCCTCGTATTAACTATGGCTACACCTTC CASSPRINYGYTF
TRBJ2-3 NA 15 TRBV18 NA TGTGCCAGCTCACCTCTAAAGTACTCCACAGATACGCAGTATTTT CASSPLKYSTDTQYF
TRBJ1-1 TRBD1 14 TRBV7-9 once TGTGCCAGCAGCCTGCAGGGGGAACACACTGAAGCTTTCTTT CASSLQGEHTEAFF
TRBJ1-3 NA 12 TRBV11-2 NA TGTGCCAGCAGCGAGACGAGGGACACCATATATTTT CASSETRDTIYF